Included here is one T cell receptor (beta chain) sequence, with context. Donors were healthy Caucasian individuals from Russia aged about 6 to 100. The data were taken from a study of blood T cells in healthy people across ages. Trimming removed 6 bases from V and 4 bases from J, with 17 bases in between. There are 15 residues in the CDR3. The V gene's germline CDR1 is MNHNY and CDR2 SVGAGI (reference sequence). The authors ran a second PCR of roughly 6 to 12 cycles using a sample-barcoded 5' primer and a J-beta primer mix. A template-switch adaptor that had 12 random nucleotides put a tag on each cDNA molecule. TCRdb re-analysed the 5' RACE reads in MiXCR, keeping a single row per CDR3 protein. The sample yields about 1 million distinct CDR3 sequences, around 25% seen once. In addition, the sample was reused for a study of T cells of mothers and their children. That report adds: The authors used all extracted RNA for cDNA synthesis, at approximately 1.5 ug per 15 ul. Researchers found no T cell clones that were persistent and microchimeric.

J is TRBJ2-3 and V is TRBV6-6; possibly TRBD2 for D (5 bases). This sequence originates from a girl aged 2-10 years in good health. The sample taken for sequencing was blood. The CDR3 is CASSLKWGVADTQYF. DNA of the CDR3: TGTGCCAGCAGCCTGAAATGGGGAGTTGCAGATACGCAGTATTTT.